Sequencing of this TCR beta chain was carried out in a study of regulatory T cells in long-lasting Graves disease. Study results and limitations: New patients shared fewer public clonotypes (approximately 1,000) than persistent patients did (roughly 2,500).

In building TCR beta libraries, iRepertoire HTBI primers were used together with Arm-PCR of CDR3 regions. TCRdb called the multiplex PCR reads again in MiXCR, with one record for every CDR3 protein. Of roughly 500,000 distinct CDR3 sequences in the sample, 13% are singletons; the top ten hold roughly a tenth. This clonotype was counted at least ten times. Its antigen is undetermined. V lost 1 base, J lost 4 bases, and 1 base stayed unmatched. CDR3 length: 15 amino acids. Germline values: CDR1 SNHLY, CDR2 FYNNEI. Noted time point: newly diagnosed GD, antithyroid drugs for less than 3 months. RNA isolated from PBMCs was used to make the TCR library. Diagnosing Graves' disease relied on the American Thyroid Association guidelines. The same sample was also studied in work on T cells in Graves' hyperthyroidism and ophthalmopathy. That paper adds: Blood held most thyroid clonotypes expanded above 0.001 frequency.

V and J are TRBV2 and TRBJ2-3, with TRBD1 identical over 11 bases. The sample here was peripheral blood mononuclear cells (PBMCs), taken at new diagnosis, from a patient treated with antithyroid drugs. The sequence derives from a man under 40 with Graves disease. The CDR3 DNA sequence: TGTGCCAGCAGTGAAGAGGGACAGGGGGCAGATACGCAGTATTTT. It translates to CASSEEGQGADTQYF.